Given below is one T cell receptor (beta chain) in context. Its binding antigen is unknown. Base qualities were left out, and no much larger clone turns up one base away. Libraries came from the immunoSEQ multiplex PCR assay. In its TCRdb copy, this immuneACCESS table keeps in-frame sequences only and misses some clones. Where compared with another copy, unresolved V genes explain less than half of these, and the others have no known cause. The sample has about 32,000 clones on record, 65% to 85% of them singletons. Around 3.7% of the sample goes to the ten largest clones. These data are taken from a study of T cells in narcolepsy (dated by TCRdb to 2016 to 2018). Study-level background: The study enrolled patients with narcolepsy type 1 or type 2 (NT1, NT2) together with healthy control donors. The study used TCR Vbeta sequencing to track clonotypes in blood and CSF while looking for autoreactive T cells in narcolepsy patients that target self-antigens of hypocretin neurons (hypocretin, TRIB2). General findings and caveats noted by the study authors: Certain blood memory CD4+ repertoires from patients and controls had no sequences that matched autoreactive T cell clones. Numbers of sequenced blood memory CD4+ clonotypes were comparable, with averages of approximately 39,000 in patients and fewer than 35,000 in controls. Plots that compared CSF and blood CD4+ T cell clonotypes from the same patient highlighted HCRT-specific and TRIB2-specific autoreactive clonotypes. Autoreactive clonotypes were reported to be detected serially in the blood of the same patients and of different patients, but not in the blood of healthy controls.

Sequences MNHNS (CDR1) and SASEGT (CDR2) are obtained from the germline V gene. The CDR3 numbers 14 residues from cysteine through phenylalanine. The DNA shown is the 42-base CDR3, in frame from base 1. At the junction V is shortened by 9 bases and J by 3 bases, with 15 bases in between. Memory CD4+ T cells were sorted ex vivo from peripheral blood of narcolepsy patients and healthy controls for TCR Vbeta sequencing. This chain is built from TRBV6-1 and TRBJ1-3; a tentative D match to TRBD1 spans 6 bases. This clonotype was sampled from a human donor in good health. The sample comprised memory (CD45RA-) CD4+ T cells from blood. The meaning of the sample's cell subset or site label: memory T cells sorted ex vivo from peripheral blood. At the DNA level, the sequence is TGTGCCAGTAAACAGGGAGTCTATGGAAACACCATATATTTT. The translation is CASKQGVYGNTIYF.